A single sample is the source of the 20 T cell receptor beta chains below, sequenced in a study of T cells in pancreatic ductal adenocarcinoma. The selected patients with pancreatic ductal adenocarcinoma had surgery but no neoadjuvant therapy. Measured with immunoSEQ multiplex PCR; TCRdb has only the in-frame clones, and not every one. The sample carries several thousand clones, about 88% recorded once. Material for sequencing was pancreatic tumor tissue. These receptors came from a human donor with pancreatic ductal adenocarcinoma.

The J gene is TRBJ1-6, the V gene TRBV28; D gene uncertain. The CDR3 totals 14 residues. Trimming removed 6 bases from V and 10 bases from J, with 16 bases in between. Germline CDR1 and CDR2: MDHEN and SYDVKM. CDR3 nucleotides: TGTGCCAGCAGGGACGACCTATCGGGGTCACCCCTCCACTTT. Translation gives CASRDDLSGSPLHF.

This clone was seen just once. This chain uses TRBV5-3 with TRBJ1-1; TRBD1 is a possible D gene (6 bases). TRBV5-3 is recorded as an ORF, its role being uncertain. CDR3 length: 13 amino acids. V lost 4 bases, J lost 7 bases, and 14 bases lay in between. The DNA of the CDR3 is TGTGCCAGAAGCCATCCGACAGGATGTGAAGCTTTCTTT. Its protein is CARSHPTGCEAFF.

The CDR3 DNA is TGTGCCAGCAGTTACACCCACGAGCAGTACTTC. Translated, it gives CASSYTHEQYF. The chain combines TRBV6-5 with TRBJ2-7; no reliable D call. Germline V CDR1 and CDR2: MNHEY, SVGAGI. V was shortened by 2 bases and J by 5 bases, with 4 bases between the two germline ends. The CDR3 extends over 11 amino acids.

This clone was observed once. The V gene is TRBV19, the J gene TRBJ1-2; D unclear. Trimming pared 4 bases from V and 8 bases from J, leaving 17 bases between. Germline lookup yields CDR1 LNHDA and CDR2 SQIVND (reference sequence). This CDR3 is built from 14 residues. CDR3: CASSRFSPSGGYTF. The CDR3 bases are TGTGCCAGTAGTAGGTTCTCTCCCTCCGGCGGCTACACCTTC.

V and J are TRBV7-3 and TRBJ2-7, with TRBD1 as a possible D gene (6 bases). The CDR3 is 14 residues long. Trimming pared 2 bases from V and 3 bases from J, leaving 11 bases between. CDR1 is SGHTA and CDR2 is FQGTGA in the germline V gene. The chain's CDR3 is CASSLAAGVYEQYF. In DNA, the CDR3 is TGTGCCAGCAGCTTAGCGGCAGGGGTCTACGAGCAGTACTTC.

This clone qualifies as large. This chain connects TRBV19 to TRBJ2-7; 7 bases agree with TRBD2. CDR1 LNHDA and CDR2 SQIVND come from the germline V gene (reference sequence). With V trimmed by 3 bases and J by 2 bases, 7 bases remained unmatched. The CDR3 runs to 15 residues. CDR3 amino acids: CASSISSGNPYEQYF. The CDR3 DNA reads as TGTGCCAGTAGTATCTCCAGCGGGAACCCCTACGAGCAGTACTTC.

The chain employs TRBV6-6 and TRBJ1-2, with D possibly TRBD1 on 5 matching bases. The V gene lost 5 bases and the J gene lost 0 bases, with 13 bases spanning the gap. CDR3 length equals 15 residues. Germline values: CDR1 MNHNY, CDR2 SVGAGI (reference sequence). The CDR3 DNA sequence: TGTGCCAGCAGTCTAAGACAGTACTCTAACTATGGCTACACCTTC. This gives the protein CASSLRQYSNYGYTF.

The chain has TRBV10-3 and TRBJ2-7; 10 bases match TRBD1. Per germline, CDR1 ENHRY and CDR2 SYGVKD. This CDR3 is 18 amino acids long. V shed 5 bases, J shed 6 bases, and the junction held 19 bases outside the gene matches. CDR3 protein: CAISRPLDRDRGPFEQYF. DNA of the CDR3: TGTGCCATCAGTCGTCCTCTAGACCGGGACAGGGGACCTTTCGAGCAGTACTTC.

V gene TRBV18 combines with J gene TRBJ1-3; TRBD1 might be the D (6 bases). This CDR3 region has 15 residues. With 2 bases removed from V and 8 bases from J, the gap between germline ends came to 16 bases. CDR1 and CDR2 from the germline V gene are KGHSH and LQKENI. This CDR3 reads CASSPVAQGEDTIYF. The CDR3 DNA sequence: TGTGCCAGCTCACCAGTCGCACAGGGTGAGGACACCATATATTTT.

This chain links TRBV2 with TRBJ1-2; D ambiguous. From germline, CDR1 is SNHLY and CDR2 FYNNEI. Trimming shortened V by 2 bases and J by 5 bases, and 6 bases separated the two germline ends. The CDR3 is 12 residues long. The CDR3 sequence: CASSERTYGYTF. The CDR3 bases are TGTGCCAGCAGTGAACGGACGTATGGCTACACCTTC.

The rearrangement links TRBV5-1 to TRBJ2-5; D remains ambiguous. Germline CDR1 and CDR2: SGHRS and YFSETQ. The ends were cut back, 4 bases at V and 4 bases at J, with 11 bases in the middle. The length of the CDR3 is 13 residues. The CDR3 spells CASSRLVGETQYF. CDR3 in DNA: TGCGCCAGCAGCCGCTTGGTTGGAGAGACCCAGTACTTC.

The table lists this clone with a count of one. The chain combines TRBV7-2 with TRBJ2-3, with no clear D. V lost 4 bases and J 2 bases, leaving 1 base between the germline ends. The CDR3 length is 11 residues. CDR1 is SGHTA, CDR2 FQGNSA, per germline. CDR3: CASSYTDTQYF. CDR3 coding DNA: TGTGCCAGCAGCTACACAGATACGCAGTATTTT. Variable domain in full (rest from reference TRBV7-2 and TRBJ2-3): GAGVSQSPSNKVTEKGKDVELRCDPISGHTALYWYRQSLGQGLEFLIYFQGNSAPDKSGLPSDRFSAERTGGSVSTLTIQRTQQEDSAVYLCASSYTDTQYFGPGTRLTVL.

This chain connects TRBV15 to TRBJ1-2, with D possibly TRBD1 on 5 matching bases. The CDR3 runs 15 residues. CDR1 and CDR2 (germline): LNHNV, YYDKDF (reference sequence). V was pared by 1 base and J by 6 bases, with 15 bases between. The CDR3, as DNA: TGTGCCACCAGCAGAGGGGGGAGCGGGAAAAATGGCTACACCTTC. It encodes CATSRGGSGKNGYTF.

V is TRBV18 and J is TRBJ1-2; D not certain. The CDR3 has 12 amino acids. Germline loops: CDR1 KGHSH, CDR2 LQKENI. V shed 3 bases and J shed 2 bases, with 4 bases lying between them. CDR3 in DNA: TGTGCCAGCTCACCGCAGAACTATGGCTACACCTTC. Residues: CASSPQNYGYTF.

This chain uses TRBV27 with TRBJ2-7; 9 bases map to TRBD1. This CDR3 has 20 residues. Looked up from germline, CDR1 is MNHEY and CDR2 is SMNVEV (reference sequence). V gave up 5 bases and J gave up 5 bases; unmatched junction bases: 25. The DNA of the CDR3 is TGTGCCAGCAGTCCCCTCTCCGGGACAGGGTACCCCGTGGGGCTAAACGAGCAGTACTTC. It is translated as CASSPLSGTGYPVGLNEQYF.

The J gene is TRBJ1-1, the V gene TRBV6-5, with 8 bases aligning to TRBD1. The CDR3 loop spans 14 amino acids. Germline CDR1 and CDR2: MNHEY and SVGAGI. With V trimmed by 5 bases and J by 5 bases, 7 bases remained unmatched. The CDR3 bases are TGTGCCAGCAGTACCGGGACAGGCGGTACTGAAGCTTTCTTT. Translation gives CASSTGTGGTEAFF.

The gene calls are TRBV5-1 and TRBJ2-4, with 14 bases fitting TRBD2. Germline V gives CDR1 SGHRS, CDR2 YFSETQ. The CDR3 sequence is 16 residues long. Trimming took 1 base from V and 5 from J; bases not matched to a gene: 2. DNA of the CDR3: TGCGCCAGCAGCTTGAGGGGACTAGCGGGGGAAAACATTCAGTACTTC. It encodes CASSLRGLAGENIQYF.

V and J are TRBV6-5 and TRBJ1-3, with D hard to call. The CDR3 spans 16 residues. Germline CDR1 MNHEY, CDR2 SVGAGI. V lost 0 bases, J lost 0 bases, and 9 bases lay in between. As DNA, the CDR3 is TGTGCCAGCAGTTACTCGCAAGCCACCTCTGGAAACACCATATATTTT. Translated, it gives CASSYSQATSGNTIYF.

The V call is TRBV30, the J call TRBJ2-2, with 15 bases that match TRBD2. The CDR3 extends over 18 amino acids. Germline trimming cut 3 bases from V and 5 bases from J; bases unmatched to any gene: 10. Germline assignment: CDR1 GTSNPN and CDR2 SVGIG (reference sequence). CDR3 loop: CAWSGLGLAGGGTGELFF. CDR3 nucleotide sequence: TGTGCCTGGAGCGGGTTGGGACTAGCGGGAGGAGGAACCGGGGAGCTGTTTTTT.

The chain employs TRBV7-9 and TRBJ1-2, with D possibly TRBD1 on 5 matching bases. Germline lookup yields CDR1 SEHNR and CDR2 FQNEAQ (reference sequence). V was trimmed by 5 bases and J by 5 bases, leaving 15 bases between them. The CDR3 consists of 14 residues. CDR3 bases: TGTGCCAGCAGCAATCGGGGGGTCCTTTATGGCTACACCTTC. It yields the protein CASSNRGVLYGYTF.